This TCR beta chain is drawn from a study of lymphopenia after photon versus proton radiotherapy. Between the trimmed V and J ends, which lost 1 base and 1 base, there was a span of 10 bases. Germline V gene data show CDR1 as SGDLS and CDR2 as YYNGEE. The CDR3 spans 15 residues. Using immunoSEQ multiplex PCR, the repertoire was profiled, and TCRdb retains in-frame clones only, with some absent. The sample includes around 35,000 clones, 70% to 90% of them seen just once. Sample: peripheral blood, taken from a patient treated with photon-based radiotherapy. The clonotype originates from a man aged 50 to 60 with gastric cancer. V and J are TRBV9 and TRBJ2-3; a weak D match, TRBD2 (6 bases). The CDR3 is CASSVRGYGTDTQYF. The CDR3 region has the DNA TGTGCCAGCAGCGTACGGGGGTATGGCACAGATACGCAGTATTTT. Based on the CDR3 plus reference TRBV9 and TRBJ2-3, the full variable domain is DSGVTQTPKHLITATGQRVTLRCSPRSGDLSVYWYQQSLDQGLQFLIQYYNGEERAKGNILERFSAQQFPDLHSELNLSSLELGDSALYFCASSVRGYGTDTQYFGPGTRLTVL.